The rows below give T cell receptor beta chains drawn from one sample of a study of molecular identifiers for immune sequencing clone quantification. Using its own MiXCR run on the PCR reads, TCRdb lists one record per CDR3 protein. The sample has about 640,000 distinct CDR3 sequences; about 20% are singletons. The sample taken for sequencing was naive CD8+ T cells from blood, with Jurkat cell RNA spiked in. Source of these receptors: a human donor in good health. Some libraries in this study had Jurkat cell RNA spiked in. Each CDR3 is given with its conserved first and last residue. Clone size is not always given. Where it is, it says once, few, many or a class for expanded clones.

clone size: many; V gene: TRBV13; CDR3 protein: CASSLPDLNTEAFF
clone size: -; V gene: TRBV27; CDR3 protein: CASSSSSPYYSDQPQHF
clone size: many; V gene: TRBV4-3; CDR3 protein: CASSQGTSASGGGYNEQFF
clone size: many; V gene: TRBV24-1; CDR3 protein: CATSDGTERGTDTQYF
clone size: many; V gene: TRBV12-3/TRBV12-4; CDR3 protein: CASSLYPLAGGGGDTQYF
clone size: few; V gene: TRBV27; CDR3 protein: CASRSLQGLGEQYF
clone size: many; V gene: TRBV4-1; CDR3 protein: CASSQGDGKSRLSPLHF
clone size: many; V gene: TRBV20-1; CDR3 protein: CSETDDVGYTEAFF
clone size: few; V gene: TRBV7-2; CDR3 protein: CASSLASRGWNEQFF
clone size: few; V gene: TRBV6-2/TRBV6-3; CDR3 protein: CASRAPKGLTSKNEKLFF
clone size: many; V gene: TRBV7-9; CDR3 protein: CASSMGLAGEFDEQYF
clone size: -; V gene: TRBV3-1; CDR3 protein: CASSHVGTNYTF
clone size: few; V gene: TRBV7-8; CDR3 protein: CASSFAGTGGSGELFF
clone size: many; V gene: TRBV6-6; CDR3 protein: CASSFRADTQYF
clone size: many; V gene: TRBV19; CDR3 protein: CASSSGQGTSYEQYF
clone size: many; V gene: TRBV28; CDR3 protein: CASNGPSQSLYEQYF
clone size: many; V gene: TRBV3-1; CDR3 protein: CASSQDVATNEKLFF
clone size: many; V gene: TRBV7-2; CDR3 protein: CASSLMSSSYEQYF
clone size: -; V gene: TRBV12-3/TRBV12-4; CDR3 protein: CASSPLPGDNYGYTF
clone size: few; V gene: TRBV13; CDR3 protein: CASSNGNEKLFF
clone size: few; V gene: TRBV6-2/TRBV6-3; CDR3 protein: CASSTSGTPGAEAFF
clone size: few; V gene: TRBV6-5; CDR3 protein: CASSYTAQDRPRPYGYTF
clone size: many; V gene: TRBV20-1; CDR3 protein: CSARTPGSGGLQETQYF
clone size: few; V gene: TRBV6-1; CDR3 protein: CASGDGVDNEQFF
clone size: many; V gene: TRBV4-1; CDR3 protein: CASSQVLRDLGEQYF
clone size: many; V gene: TRBV27; CDR3 protein: CASSSTASYEQYF
clone size: -; V gene: TRBV6-1; CDR3 protein: CASSDEAVYNSPLHF
clone size: many; V gene: TRBV12-3/TRBV12-4; CDR3 protein: CASSLDGRLEQYF
clone size: many; V gene: TRBV4-3; CDR3 protein: CASSQDRDIYEQYF
clone size: many; V gene: TRBV20-1; CDR3 protein: CSARSGDKVLQYF
clone size: many; V gene: TRBV29-1; CDR3 protein: CSVEDGDGYTF
clone size: few; V gene: TRBV25-1; CDR3 protein: CASTPTSEQYF
clone size: many; V gene: TRBV29-1; CDR3 protein: CSVEVGGGLTDTQYF
clone size: few; V gene: TRBV4-3; CDR3 protein: CASSPRDVSYNEQFF
clone size: many; V gene: TRBV29-1; CDR3 protein: CSARDRGLREQYF
clone size: many; V gene: TRBV5-1; CDR3 protein: CASSRQGGPSYEQYF
clone size: many; V gene: TRBV4-1; CDR3 protein: CASSQDGGQQETQYF
clone size: few; V gene: TRBV6-5; CDR3 protein: CASSLRQGDIQPQHF
clone size: -; V gene: TRBV7-9; CDR3 protein: CASSLGYAGTNVLTF
clone size: many; V gene: TRBV27; CDR3 protein: CASSSHLEKLFF
clone size: -; V gene: TRBV19; CDR3 protein: CASSFGSSASYEQYF
clone size: many; V gene: TRBV6-4; CDR3 protein: CASSPELAVGTGELFF
clone size: few; V gene: TRBV4-3; CDR3 protein: CASSQGSVSAYEQYF
clone size: -; V gene: TRBV4-3; CDR3 protein: CASSLVLEISYSEQFF
clone size: many; V gene: TRBV29-1; CDR3 protein: CSVDESGAGNTIYF
clone size: many; V gene: TRBV18; CDR3 protein: CASSPPGRSTDTQYF
clone size: few; V gene: TRBV19; CDR3 protein: CASSNGGAYNEQFF
clone size: many; V gene: TRBV29-1; CDR3 protein: CSVEDEVTGWEEKLFF